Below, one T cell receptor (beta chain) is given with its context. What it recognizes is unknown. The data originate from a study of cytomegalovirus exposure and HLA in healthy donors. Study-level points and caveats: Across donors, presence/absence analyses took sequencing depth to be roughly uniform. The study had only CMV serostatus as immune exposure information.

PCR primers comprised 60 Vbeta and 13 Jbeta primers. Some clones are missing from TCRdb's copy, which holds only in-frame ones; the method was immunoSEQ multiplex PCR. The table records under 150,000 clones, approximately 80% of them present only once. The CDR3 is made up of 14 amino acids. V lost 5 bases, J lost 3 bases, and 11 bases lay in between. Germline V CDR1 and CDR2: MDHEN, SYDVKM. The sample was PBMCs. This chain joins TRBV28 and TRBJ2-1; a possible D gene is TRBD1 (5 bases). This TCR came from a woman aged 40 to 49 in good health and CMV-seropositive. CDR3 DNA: TGTGCCAGCAGTCGTAAGGACAACTACAATGAGCAGTTCTTC. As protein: CASSRKDNYNEQFF.